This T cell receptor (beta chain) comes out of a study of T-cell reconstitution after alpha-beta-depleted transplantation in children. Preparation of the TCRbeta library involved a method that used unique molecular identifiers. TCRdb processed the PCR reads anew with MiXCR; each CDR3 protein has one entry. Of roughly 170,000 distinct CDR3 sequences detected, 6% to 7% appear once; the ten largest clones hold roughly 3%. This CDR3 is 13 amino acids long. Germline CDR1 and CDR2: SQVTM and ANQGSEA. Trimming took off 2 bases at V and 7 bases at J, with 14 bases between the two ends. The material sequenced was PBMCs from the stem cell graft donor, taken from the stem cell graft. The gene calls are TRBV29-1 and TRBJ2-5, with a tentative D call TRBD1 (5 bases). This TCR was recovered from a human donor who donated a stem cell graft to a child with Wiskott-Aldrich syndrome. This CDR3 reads CSVELGAIRTQYF. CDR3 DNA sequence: TGCAGCGTTGAATTAGGGGCCATTAGGACCCAGTACTTC.